This T cell receptor (beta chain) was obtained from a study of cytomegalovirus exposure and HLA in healthy donors listed by TCRdb under 2017. Looking at the study overall: According to a later analysis, the 110 or so validation repertoires were produced on the same platform as the roughly 600 repertoires of the first cohort. The study aimed to test whether signatures of past pathogen exposure could be identified by cataloging public T cell receptors. Besides the first cohort of under 700 subjects, a separate validation cohort made up of roughly 120 different subjects was used. High-throughput TCR immunosequencing, statistical association of individual TCRs with disease status, and machine learning were combined to predict cytomegalovirus infection status. Overall results and qualifications from the work: A later analysis had no HLA typing for the validation cohort, so co-occurrence there was scored across all 110 or so repertoires. The classifier was reported to diagnose cytomegalovirus status with high specificity and sensitivity in both the original cohort and the validation cohort. In vitro tests confirmed that a few of the cytomegalovirus-associated TCR beta chains recognize cytomegalovirus antigens. While some public TCRs were present in many individuals, most TCR sequences turned up only very rarely across donors. A later analysis found that TCRs clustered in the first cohort also tended to co-occur in the roughly 120 validation repertoires, with approximately 94% of cluster scores above 0. It was suggested by the authors that the approach could potentially be generalized to other disease states and immunological phenotypes. In the study, around 150 TCR beta chains were listed as associated with cytomegalovirus.

The sample holds one count of this clone. No cognate antigen has been identified for it. Per-nucleotide qualities are absent, and no much larger clonotype sits a single base away. The donors belonged to the validation cohort of about 120 subjects, which was separate from the 666-subject first cohort. Trimming accounts for 2 bases at V and 10 bases at J, while the number of junction bases matched to no gene is 4. The germline V gene encodes CDR1 LGHNT and CDR2 FRNRAP. Measured from the cysteine to the phenylalanine, the CDR3 is 13 residues long. Of the read, only the CDR3 DNA is kept; its 39 bases are in frame from base 1. Receptors were amplified or captured by the immunoSEQ multiplex PCR assay. Concerning the study's data processing: To diagnose cytomegalovirus status from the catalog of TCR beta chain sequences, a statistical classification framework was built. TCRdb's version of the immuneACCESS table is confined to in-frame rearrangements and falls short of the full clone set. An unresolved V gene accounts for under half of the shortfall where checked; the remainder is of unknown origin. The V and J calls and the clone size are those of that table, but D and trimming were determined from the DNA. The sample data list about 260,000 clones, and about 92% of these were observed just once. Just over 3% of the sample goes to the ten largest clones.

The receptor was isolated from a woman in her 30s in good health and CMV-seronegative. The chain was built from TRBV12-5 and TRBJ2-1, with 8 middle bases fitting TRBD2. Sequences were obtained from PBMCs. The bases read TGTGCTAGTGGTTTGAGGCGGGAGGTGGAGCAGTTCTTC. Its product reads: CASGLRREVEQFF.